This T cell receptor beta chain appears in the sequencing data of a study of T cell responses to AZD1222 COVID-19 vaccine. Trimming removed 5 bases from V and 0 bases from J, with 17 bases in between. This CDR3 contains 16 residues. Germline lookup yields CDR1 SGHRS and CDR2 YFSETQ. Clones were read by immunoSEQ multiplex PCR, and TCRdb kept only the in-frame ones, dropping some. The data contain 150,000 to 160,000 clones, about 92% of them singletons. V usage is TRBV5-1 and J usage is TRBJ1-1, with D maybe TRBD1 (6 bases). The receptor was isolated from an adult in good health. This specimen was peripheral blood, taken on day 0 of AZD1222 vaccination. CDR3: CASRSGTGDMNTEAFF. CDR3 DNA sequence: TGCGCCAGCAGGTCAGGGACGGGGGACATGAACACTGAAGCTTTCTTT.